What follows are 12 T cell receptor beta chains derived from one specimen sequenced in a study of beta chain features in type 1 diabetes. The sequenced template was cDNA made from the entire isolated RNA. The data were produced by immunoSEQ multiplex PCR, yet TCRdb's version contains in-frame clones alone and is incomplete. Of around 250,000 clones in the sample, 27% were seen once. The sample taken for sequencing was central memory CD4+ T cells from blood. These TCRs come from a young man in good health.

This sequence joins TRBV7-9 and TRBJ2-7; 8 nucleotides align to TRBD1. Germline V lookup: CDR1 SEHNR, CDR2 FQNEAQ (reference sequence). J gave up 0 bases and V 5 bases, and 6 bases lay outside the gene matches. The CDR3 runs to 15 residues. The CDR3 nucleotides read TGTGCCAGCAGCGGGCGGGGACAGGCCTCCTACGAGCAGTACTTC. Amino acid sequence: CASSGRGQASYEQYF.

The CDR3 loop reads CASSFGGDTQYF. CDR3 bases: TGTGCCAGCAGCTTCGGTGGTGATACGCAGTATTTT. This sequence joins TRBV7-2 and TRBJ2-3; D is undetermined. Trimming removed 3 bases at V and 6 bases at J, with 7 bases between. Germline values: CDR1 SGHTA, CDR2 FQGNSA. CDR3 length equals 12 residues.

This clone has just a few counts. Other DNA sequences in the same sample also yield this CDR3. The chain couples TRBV11-2 to TRBJ2-1; 10 positions match TRBD2. V was clipped by 5 bases and J by 3 bases; unmatched bases: 7. The CDR3 has 16 residues. The germline V gene has CDR1 SGHAT and CDR2 FQNNGV. The CDR3 here is CASSLRLAGVYNEQFF. The CDR3, as DNA: TGTGCCAGCAGCCTCCGGCTAGCGGGAGTCTACAATGAGCAGTTCTTC.

The chain uses TRBV30 and TRBJ1-2; D may be TRBD1 (5 bases). CDR3 length: 14 amino acids. CDR1 is GTSNPN, CDR2 SVGIG, per germline (reference sequence). Trimming stripped 4 bases from V and 1 base from J, with 13 bases between. As DNA, the CDR3 is TGTGCCTGGACGGGGCAGTTCAATAACTATGGCTACACCTTC. Protein product: CAWTGQFNNYGYTF.

This chain joins TRBV15 and TRBJ2-3; 8 bases are shared with TRBD2. The CDR3 length is 16 residues. The trim removed 5 bases at V and 5 bases at J, leaving 12 bases unmatched. Germline values: CDR1 LNHNV, CDR2 YYDKDF (reference sequence). CDR3: CATSSGRGAAQDTQYF. The CDR3 nucleotides are TGTGCCACCAGCTCTGGGCGGGGGGCTGCCCAAGATACGCAGTATTTT.

This clone was found a few times. The gene calls are TRBV7-9 and TRBJ1-3; D gene uncertain. V lost 1 base and J 11 bases, leaving 9 bases between the germline ends. The germline V gene encodes CDR1 SEHNR and CDR2 FQNEAQ (reference sequence). The CDR3 has 12 residues. Here the CDR3 DNA reads TGTGCCAGCAGCTTAGAACGAACGGCCATATATTTT. This encodes CASSLERTAIYF.

In nucleotides, the CDR3 is TGTGCCAGCAGCCTCGCAGTGAACACTGAAGCTTTCTTT. Protein product: CASSLAVNTEAFF. The chain couples TRBV5-4 to TRBJ1-1; unclear D gene. The CDR3 extends over 13 amino acids. CDR1 is SGHNT, CDR2 YYREEE, per germline (reference sequence). The V gene lost 4 bases and the J gene lost 0 bases, with 7 bases spanning the gap.

The rearrangement joins TRBV18 to TRBJ2-5; TRBD2 aligns across 8 bases. V shed 3 bases, J shed 5 bases, and the junction held 8 bases outside the gene matches. CDR1 and CDR2 from the germline V gene are KGHSH and LQKENI. This CDR3 region has 15 residues. The CDR3 nucleotides read TGTGCCAGCTCACCTTCTCTGACTAGCGTGGAGACCCAGTACTTC. This translates into CASSPSLTSVETQYF.

This sequence joins TRBV6-1 and TRBJ2-1, with D perhaps TRBD2 (5 bases). This CDR3 region has 12 residues. The V end lost 5 bases, the J end lost 8 bases, and 10 bases lay between the germline ends. Germline CDR1 reads MNHNS; CDR2 reads SASEGT. This chain's CDR3 is CASSRGFDEQFF. DNA for the CDR3: TGTGCCAGCAGTCGAGGGTTCGATGAGCAGTTCTTC.

This chain uses TRBV19 with TRBJ2-6; D remains ambiguous. V was shortened by 0 bases and J by 0 bases, with 6 bases between the two germline ends. CDR1 is LNHDA, CDR2 SQIVND, per germline (reference sequence). The length of the CDR3 is 16 residues. This CDR3 is CASSIEGFSGANVLTF. The CDR3 bases are TGTGCCAGTAGTATAGAAGGATTCTCTGGGGCCAACGTCCTGACTTTC.

This sequence joins TRBV11-2 and TRBJ2-4; 14 bases fit TRBD2. Unmatched junction bases numbered 11, after V lost 6 bases and J lost 1 base. Germline CDR1 reads SGHAT; CDR2 reads FQNNGV. CDR3 size: 19 residues. CDR3: CASRKPGLAGVKAKNIQYF. The DNA of the CDR3 is TGTGCCAGCAGGAAACCGGGACTAGCGGGAGTAAAGGCCAAAAACATTCAGTACTTC.

The CDR3: CAWLPLTGGNEQYF. The CDR3 nucleotides read TGTGCCTGGCTCCCCTTGACAGGAGGCAACGAGCAGTACTTC. The chain combines TRBV30 with TRBJ2-7; the D gene is possibly TRBD1 (6 bases). The CDR3 is 14 amino acids. The V gene lost 5 bases and the J gene lost 5 bases, with 19 bases spanning the gap. Germline lookup yields CDR1 GTSNPN and CDR2 SVGIG (reference sequence).